The 25 T cell receptor beta chains given below trace back to one sample, sequenced in a study of Ad26.COV2.S vaccination and SARS-CoV-2 variants. The method was immunoSEQ multiplex PCR; TCRdb's version includes in-frame clones alone and lacks a portion of them. The table includes fewer than 400,000 clones, 86% detected once. Treatment in this sample: roughly 19 received Ad26.COV2.S at low or high dose, single or two shots; a few received placebo; per-sample allocation not given. On day 63 after the first injection, vaccine and placebo recipients gave samples. The sequenced sample was peripheral blood, obtained in a trial of Ad26.COV2.S vaccine versus placebo. These receptors were obtained from a person aged 18-60 years who received the Ad26.COV2.S COVID-19 vaccine or a placebo.

The chain joins TRBV9 to TRBJ1-5; a weak D match, TRBD1 (5 bases). Germline V gene lookup returns CDR1 SGDLS and CDR2 YYNGEE. V dropped 2 bases and J dropped 3 bases, with 9 bases sitting between them. The CDR3 is 14 amino acids. CDR3 amino acids: CASSVGGVNQPQHF. The CDR3 nucleotides are TGTGCCAGCAGCGTGGGAGGGGTCAATCAGCCCCAGCATTTT.

This clone appeared a few times. V is TRBV29-1 and J is TRBJ1-1; D is possibly TRBD1 (5 bases). Germline CDR1 is SQVTM and CDR2 is ANQGSEA. Trimming shortened V by 7 bases and J by 2 bases, and 17 bases separated the two germline ends. The CDR3 runs to 14 residues. CDR3 coding DNA: TGCAGCGGACGTAATAGACGGACAAACACTGAAGCTTTCTTT. Encoded protein: CSGRNRRTNTEAFF.

V and J are TRBV11-2 and TRBJ2-3, with unresolved D. Trimming cost V 0 bases and J 2 bases, with 15 bases left between them. The CDR3 runs 17 residues. Germline V gene lookup returns CDR1 SGHAT and CDR2 FQNNGV. The DNA of the CDR3 is TGTGCCAGCAGCTTAGATACTATCATCGGTCTCACAGATACGCAGTATTTT. This translates into CASSLDTIIGLTDTQYF.

In its sample, this clone was seen once. The chain carries TRBV10-3 and TRBJ2-3; 11 bases match TRBD2. Germline-derived CDR1 and CDR2 are ENHRY and SYGVKD. This CDR3 is 18 amino acids long. Germline trimming cut 4 bases from V and 0 bases from J; bases unmatched to any gene: 9. The CDR3 loop reads CAISASPGLAVSTDTQYF. In nucleotides, the CDR3 is TGTGCCATCAGTGCCTCCCCGGGACTAGCGGTTAGCACAGATACGCAGTATTTT.

The rearrangement uses TRBV5-6 and TRBJ2-5, with 7 nucleotides matching TRBD2. The CDR3 runs 14 residues. Trimming cost V 3 bases and J 1 base; bases outside gene matches: 3. The V gene's germline CDR1 is SGHDT and CDR2 YYEEEE. CDR3 sequence: CASSSGLPQETQYF. The CDR3 DNA is TGTGCCAGCAGCTCGGGACTACCCCAAGAGACCCAGTACTTC.

The rearrangement joins TRBV6-4 to TRBJ1-6; D is possibly TRBD1 (5 bases). This CDR3 has 19 residues. The ends were cut back, 2 bases at V and 7 bases at J, with 24 bases in the middle. Per germline, CDR1 MRHNA and CDR2 SNTAGT. The CDR3 DNA is TGTGCCAGCAGTGACGAGAACCCGGGACCCCCCACTGGGAATTCACCCCTCCACTTT. This sequence encodes CASSDENPGPPTGNSPLHF.

V is TRBV3-1 (or the pseudogene TRBV3-2) and J is TRBJ2-5, with D possibly matching TRBD2 (5 bases). V dropped 0 bases and J dropped 5 bases, with 16 bases sitting between them. Per germline, CDR1 LGHDT and CDR2 YNNKEL (reference sequence). The CDR3 runs 16 residues. As DNA, the CDR3 is TGTGCCAGCAGCCAAGATCAGCCTCGACCGGGGGAGACCCAGTACTTC. Protein sequence: CASSQDQPRPGETQYF.

In nucleotides, the CDR3 is TGTGCCAGCAGCTTATGGACTAGCACAGATACGCAGTATTTT. Encoded protein: CASSLWTSTDTQYF. The chain has TRBV5-4 and TRBJ2-3; D is possibly TRBD2 (5 bases). The ends were cut back, 2 bases at V and 0 bases at J, with 7 bases in the middle. This CDR3 comprises 14 residues. In germline, CDR1 is SGHNT, CDR2 YYREEE (reference sequence).

This clone occurred a few times. This chain connects TRBV30 to TRBJ1-2; D unclear. The germline V and J ends were trimmed by 2 bases and 4 bases, with 8 bases remaining between them. Germline assignment: CDR1 GTSNPN and CDR2 SVGIG (reference sequence). This CDR3 is built from 12 residues. CDR3 sequence (DNA): TGTGCCTGGAGTAACGGGATCTATGGCTACACCTTC. It yields the protein CAWSNGIYGYTF.

In its sample, this clone was seen once. The chain combines TRBV10-1 with TRBJ1-1; D may be TRBD1 (5 bases). The V and J ends lost 3 bases and 0 bases respectively, with 8 bases between them. This CDR3 has 14 residues. Germline assignment: CDR1 WNHNN and CDR2 SYGVQD (reference sequence). The CDR3 DNA reads TGCGCCAGCAGTGACCCAGGGATGAACACTGAAGCTTTCTTT. This gives the protein CASSDPGMNTEAFF.

This chain joins TRBV29-1 and TRBJ2-2; unclear D gene. Trimming took 7 bases from V and 0 from J, leaving 12 bases between them. The CDR3 loop spans 14 amino acids. Germline values: CDR1 SQVTM, CDR2 ANQGSEA. CDR3 region: CSAGQAANTGELFF. The CDR3 nucleotides are TGCAGCGCTGGTCAAGCCGCGAACACCGGGGAGCTGTTTTTT.

The chain combines TRBV7-9 with TRBJ1-1; 8 bases map to TRBD1. From germline, CDR1 is SEHNR and CDR2 FQNEAQ (reference sequence). The trim removed 4 bases at V and 9 bases at J, leaving 19 bases unmatched. This CDR3 is built from 17 residues. CDR3 DNA sequence: TGTGCCAGCAGCTCTAGCAGAACGGGACAGGCCCTGGGTCAAGCTTTCTTT. This translates into CASSSSRTGQALGQAFF. The full variable domain, with the rest looked up from reference TRBV7-9 and TRBJ1-1, is DTGVSQNPRHKITKRGQNVTFRCDPISEHNRLYWYRQTLGQGPEFLTYFQNEAQLEKSRLLSDRFSAERPKGSFSTLEIQRTEQGDSAMYLCASSSSRTGQALGQAFFGQGTRLTVV.

The V call is TRBV5-1, the J call TRBJ1-1; 8 bases align to TRBD1. The length of the CDR3 is 16 residues. V lost 4 bases, J lost 5 bases, and 13 bases stayed unmatched. Germline V gene data show CDR1 as SGHRS and CDR2 as YFSETQ. CDR3 protein: CASSAPGQGRRTEAFF. The CDR3 coding sequence is TGCGCCAGCAGCGCCCCCGGACAGGGACGGAGGACTGAAGCTTTCTTT.

The V and J genes are TRBV7-2 and TRBJ1-2; TRBD1 might be the D (6 bases). Germline loops: CDR1 SGHTA, CDR2 FQGNSA. The CDR3 runs 14 residues. V gave up 0 bases and J gave up 8 bases, with 13 bases separating them. The CDR3: CASSLASGAVGYTF. The CDR3 DNA is TGTGCCAGCAGCTTAGCATCAGGGGCTGTGGGCTACACCTTC.

The V call is TRBV5-1, the J call TRBJ1-2; D may be TRBD1 (5 bases). This CDR3 has 16 amino acids. V lost 0 bases and J 0 bases, leaving 12 bases between the germline ends. Looked up from germline, CDR1 is SGHRS and CDR2 is YFSETQ. The CDR3: CASSLASGSANYGYTF. The DNA for the CDR3 is TGCGCCAGCAGCTTGGCCTCAGGGAGTGCTAACTATGGCTACACCTTC.

The chain is built from TRBV5-1 and TRBJ2-7; D uncertain. The germline V and J ends were trimmed by 3 bases and 3 bases, with 13 bases remaining between them. The CDR3 runs to 14 residues. The germline V gene has CDR1 SGHRS and CDR2 YFSETQ. The CDR3 loop reads CASSSPGLSYEQYF. In DNA form, the CDR3 reads TGCGCCAGCAGCTCCCCCGGGCTCAGCTACGAGCAGTACTTC.

The V and J genes are TRBV4-2 and TRBJ1-6, with D unclear. CDR1 and CDR2 (germline): LGHNA, YNFKEQ. The CDR3 sequence is 20 residues long. With 4 bases removed from V and 0 bases from J, the gap between germline ends came to 22 bases. CDR3 amino acids: CASSRRAKLQDGSYNSPLHF. The DNA for the CDR3 is TGTGCCAGCAGCCGGAGGGCAAAACTTCAAGATGGCTCCTATAATTCACCCCTCCACTTT.

This clone has a single count. CDR3 coding DNA: TGTGCCAGCAGCCAAGGACGGGGTGGCTACACCTTC. This encodes CASSQGRGGYTF. The chain has TRBV3-1 (or the pseudogene TRBV3-2) and TRBJ1-2; D ambiguous. Germline V gives CDR1 LGHDT, CDR2 YNNKEL (reference sequence). V shed 1 base and J shed 7 bases, with 7 bases lying between them. The CDR3 is 12 amino acids.

The V gene is TRBV27, the J gene TRBJ2-7; TRBD1 matches 8 bases. Germline V gene lookup returns CDR1 MNHEY and CDR2 SMNVEV (reference sequence). The junction had 11 bases not matched to a gene; V was cut back by 5 bases and J by 5 bases. This CDR3 has 15 amino acids. For the CDR3, the DNA is TGTGCCAGCAGTCTAAACCAACAGGGGGACAACGAGCAGTACTTC. This gives the protein CASSLNQQGDNEQYF.

The DNA for the CDR3 is TGTGCCAGCAGCTTGGGTTTAGGCGAGGACGAGCAGTACTTC. It specifies CASSLGLGEDEQYF. V usage is TRBV5-4 and J usage is TRBJ2-7; D unresolved. From germline, CDR1 is SGHNT and CDR2 YYREEE (reference sequence). The germline V and J ends were trimmed by 0 bases and 5 bases, with 12 bases remaining between them. The CDR3 is 14 amino acids.

The chain recombines TRBV11-3 with TRBJ1-5; a weak D match, TRBD1 (6 bases). Germline V gene lookup returns CDR1 SGHNT and CDR2 YENEEA. The CDR3 extends over 16 amino acids. V was pared by 1 base and J by 6 bases, with 16 bases between. CDR3 sequence: CASSLAGQGFFQPQHF. The CDR3 DNA follows: TGTGCCAGCAGCTTAGCGGGTCAGGGGTTTTTTCAGCCCCAGCATTTT.

The V call is TRBV28, the J call TRBJ2-5; a possible D gene is TRBD2 (6 bases). Trimming shortened V by 2 bases and J by 2 bases, and 6 bases separated the two germline ends. Germline V CDR1 and CDR2: MDHEN, SYDVKM. CDR3 length: 13 residues. The chain's CDR3 is CASSLGTQETQYF. The CDR3 DNA reads TGTGCCAGCAGTTTAGGGACTCAAGAGACCCAGTACTTC.

The J gene is TRBJ1-1, the V gene TRBV6-6; 8 nucleotides line up with TRBD1. Germline V gene data show CDR1 as MNHNY and CDR2 as SVGAGI (reference sequence). V lost 7 bases and J lost 3; bases outside the gene matches: 10. The CDR3 is 15 amino acids. DNA of the CDR3: TGTGCCAGCAAGGCCAGGACAGGGATCGACACTGAAGCTTTCTTT. Encoded protein: CASKARTGIDTEAFF.

This chain links TRBV2 with TRBJ2-5, with TRBD2 matching over 8 bases. Per the germline V gene, CDR1 is SNHLY and CDR2 is FYNNEI. This CDR3 is built from 15 residues. Trimming cost V 3 bases and J 5 bases; bases outside gene matches: 8. The CDR3 here is CASSEDSGGGETQYF. CDR3 sequence (DNA): TGTGCCAGCAGTGAGGACAGCGGGGGTGGGGAGACCCAGTACTTC.

The chain joins TRBV6-2 or TRBV6-3 to TRBJ2-2; a possible D gene is TRBD1 (5 bases). The CDR3 has 16 amino acids. The V and J ends lost 2 bases and 4 bases respectively, with 14 bases between them. Germline V CDR1 and CDR2: MNHEY, SVGEGT. This chain's CDR3 is CASSYLAGFGTGELFF. The CDR3 nucleotides read TGTGCCAGCAGTTACCTGGCAGGGTTTGGCACCGGGGAGCTGTTTTTT.